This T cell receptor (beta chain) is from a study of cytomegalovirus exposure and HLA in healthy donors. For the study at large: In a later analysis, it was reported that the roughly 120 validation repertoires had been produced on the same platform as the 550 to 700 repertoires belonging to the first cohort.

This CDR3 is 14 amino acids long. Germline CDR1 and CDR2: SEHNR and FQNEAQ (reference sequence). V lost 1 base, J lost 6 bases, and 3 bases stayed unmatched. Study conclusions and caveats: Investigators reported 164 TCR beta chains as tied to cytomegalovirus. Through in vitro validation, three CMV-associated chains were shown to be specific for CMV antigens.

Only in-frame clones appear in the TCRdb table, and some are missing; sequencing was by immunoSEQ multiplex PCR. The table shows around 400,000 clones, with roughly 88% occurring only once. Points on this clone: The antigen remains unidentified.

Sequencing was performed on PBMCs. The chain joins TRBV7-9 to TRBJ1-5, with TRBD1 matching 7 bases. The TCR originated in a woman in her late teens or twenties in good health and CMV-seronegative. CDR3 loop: CASSLGQGPQPQHF. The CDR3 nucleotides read TGTGCCAGCAGCTTAGGACAGGGTCCTCAGCCCCAGCATTTT.